The 30 T cell receptor beta chains listed next were all sequenced from one sample in a study of a mutant IDH1 vaccine in newly diagnosed glioma. Their antigens remain unidentified. Some clones are missing from TCRdb's copy, which holds only in-frame ones; the method was immunoSEQ multiplex PCR. This sample carries around 61,000 clones, approximately 75% of them seen once, and the ten largest clones take approximately 5.3%. This sample's time point: week 47, end of study. Every vaccine dose comprised 300 ug of mutant IDH1 20-mer peptide plus topical imiquimod. The specimen comprised PBMCs, sampled from a glioma patient whose treatment included an IDH1 peptide vaccine. These receptors were taken from a middle-aged man with glioma.

The chain uses TRBV5-4 and TRBJ1-1, with D unclear. Germline V gene lookup returns CDR1 SGHNT and CDR2 YYREEE (reference sequence). Trimming cost V 4 bases and J 1 base, with 5 bases left between them. The CDR3 runs 12 residues. The CDR3 DNA sequence: TGTGCCAGCAGCCACAAGAACACTGAAGCTTTCTTT. Translating gives CASSHKNTEAFF.

This rearrangement joins TRBV19 to TRBJ2-7, with D uncertain. The CDR3 spans 13 residues. V lost 1 base and J lost 2, with 6 bases in between. CDR1 and CDR2 from the germline V gene are LNHDA and SQIVND (reference sequence). CDR3 nucleotides: TGTGCCAGTAGTATAGTTGGGACCTACGAGCAGTACTTC. Protein sequence: CASSIVGTYEQYF.

This clone has a single count. The V gene is TRBV5-6, the J gene TRBJ1-5; perhaps TRBD1 as D (6 bases). V lost 0 bases and J lost 4, with 14 bases in between. The CDR3 has 16 amino acids. Germline V gives CDR1 SGHDT, CDR2 YYEEEE. CDR3 region: CASSLGTGKKNQPQHF. The CDR3 DNA sequence: TGTGCCAGCAGCTTGGGAACAGGGAAGAAGAATCAGCCCCAGCATTTT.

The table lists this clone with a count of one. The chain has TRBV28 and TRBJ2-3, with 8 nucleotides matching TRBD2. Germline V gives CDR1 MDHEN, CDR2 SYDVKM. The V gene end was trimmed by 5 bases and the J gene end by 2 bases; junction bases not matched to a gene: 18. The CDR3 loop spans 19 amino acids. CDR3 DNA sequence: TGTGCCAGCAGTCCCCAAGGAGCCTCCAGCGGGGGCCCCACAGATACGCAGTATTTT. Translating gives CASSPQGASSGGPTDTQYF.

This clone was observed a handful of times. The V call is TRBV9, the J call TRBJ1-1; a possible D gene is TRBD1 (6 bases). Looked up from germline, CDR1 is SGDLS and CDR2 is YYNGEE. Trimming took off 4 bases at V and 5 bases at J, with 15 bases between the two ends. The CDR3 consists of 14 residues. The DNA for the CDR3 is TGTGCCAGCAGCCCAAGCAGGGGAAGAACTGAAGCTTTCTTT. It encodes CASSPSRGRTEAFF. The full variable domain, completed using reference TRBV9 and TRBJ1-1, is DSGVTQTPKHLITATGQRVTLRCSPRSGDLSVYWYQQSLDQGLQFLIQYYNGEERAKGNILERFSAQQFPDLHSELNLSSLELGDSALYFCASSPSRGRTEAFFGQGTRLTVV.

The chain joins TRBV4-1 to TRBJ1-4; no clear D. The CDR3 extends over 17 amino acids. Germline V gene sequence: CDR1 MGHRA, CDR2 YSYEKL. V shed 4 bases and J shed 4 bases, with 19 bases lying between them. For the CDR3, the DNA is TGCGCCAGCAGCCCCCAGACGATCCTAGCTTTTAATGAAAAACTGTTTTTT. It specifies CASSPQTILAFNEKLFF.

The V call is TRBV30, the J call TRBJ1-5, with TRBD1 matching over 10 bases. Germline V gene data show CDR1 as GTSNPN and CDR2 as SVGIG (reference sequence). This CDR3 region has 17 residues. Trimming took 0 bases from V and 4 from J; bases not matched to a gene: 9. For the CDR3, the DNA is TGTGCCTGGAGTGTACCAGGCGGGACAGGGGAGAATCAGCCCCAGCATTTT. It translates to CAWSVPGGTGENQPQHF.

The chain has TRBV2 and TRBJ2-5; no clear D gene. This CDR3 contains 13 residues. In germline, CDR1 is SNHLY, CDR2 FYNNEI. V lost 2 bases to trimming and J lost 5 bases, with 9 bases between them. CDR3 protein: CASSENLLETQYF. As DNA, the CDR3 is TGTGCCAGCAGTGAAAACCTCCTGGAGACCCAGTACTTC.

The CDR3 spells CSVRTQTGNTIYF. CDR3 nucleotides: TGCAGCGTTAGGACACAGACTGGAAACACCATATATTTT. The chain combines TRBV29-1 with TRBJ1-3, with D maybe TRBD1 (5 bases). The CDR3 spans 13 residues. V lost 5 bases and J lost 2, with 10 bases in between. Looked up from germline, CDR1 is SQVTM and CDR2 is ANQGSEA.

The chain combines TRBV29-1 with TRBJ2-3; TRBD2 agrees at 16 bases. Trimming took 6 bases from V and 1 from J; bases not matched to a gene: 1. CDR1 and CDR2 (germline): SQVTM, ANQGSEA. The CDR3 is made up of 15 amino acids. CDR3 DNA: TGCAGCGTGGGGACTAGCGGGGGGGGCACAGATACGCAGTATTTT. It is translated as CSVGTSGGGTDTQYF.

The genes are TRBV5-6 and TRBJ2-7, with D perhaps being TRBD1 or TRBD2 (5 bases each). The CDR3 totals 17 residues. V was pared by 0 bases and J by 5 bases, with 21 bases between. Germline V gene data show CDR1 as SGHDT and CDR2 as YYEEEE. This chain's CDR3 is CASSLGVIRGAADEQYF. The CDR3 coding sequence is TGTGCCAGCAGCTTGGGAGTTATAAGGGGTGCAGCGGACGAGCAGTACTTC.

The chain links TRBV5-1 to TRBJ2-7, with D unresolved. Germline lookup yields CDR1 SGHRS and CDR2 YFSETQ. The CDR3 extends over 13 amino acids. V shed 4 bases and J shed 5 bases, with 13 bases lying between them. In DNA form, the CDR3 reads TGCGCCAGCAGCCCTACTTTGGCAGACGAGCAGTACTTC. This codes for CASSPTLADEQYF.

The CDR3, as DNA: TGTGCCATCAGTGAGTCGAAGGTCCCCGGCCATGAAAAACTGTTTTTT. Amino acid sequence: CAISESKVPGHEKLFF. The J gene is TRBJ1-4, the V gene TRBV10-3, with D uncertain. Germline loops: CDR1 ENHRY, CDR2 SYGVKD. This CDR3 comprises 16 residues. V was pared by 0 bases and J by 6 bases, with 14 bases between.

V usage is TRBV14 and J usage is TRBJ2-5; D unresolved. V was shortened by 4 bases and J by 4 bases, with 13 bases between the two germline ends. The CDR3 is 14 amino acids. In germline, CDR1 is SGHDN, CDR2 FVKESK. DNA of the CDR3: TGTGCCAGCAGCCCCCGGACCAACGGAGAGACCCAGTACTTC. Translated, it gives CASSPRTNGETQYF.

The CDR3 sequence is CAISRTDYGYTF. Here the CDR3 DNA reads TGTGCCATCAGTAGGACTGACTATGGCTACACCTTC. V gene TRBV10-3 combines with J gene TRBJ1-2; D call uncertain. This CDR3 has 12 amino acids. Trimming cost V 5 bases and J 3 bases, with 7 bases left between them. Looked up from germline, CDR1 is ENHRY and CDR2 is SYGVKD.

The rearrangement uses TRBV6-5 and TRBJ1-1; no reliable D call. Germline V gives CDR1 MNHEY, CDR2 SVGAGI. Between the trimmed V and J ends, which lost 0 bases and 0 bases, there was a span of 8 bases. The CDR3 is 15 residues long. The CDR3 DNA follows: TGTGCCAGCAGTTACTCGGAGAGATTGAACACTGAAGCTTTCTTT. Its protein product is CASSYSERLNTEAFF.

The chain combines TRBV15 with TRBJ2-1, with TRBD1 as a possible D gene (6 bases). The CDR3 is made up of 13 amino acids. V was shortened by 3 bases and J by 7 bases, with 10 bases between the two germline ends. Germline-derived CDR1 and CDR2 are LNHNV and YYDKDF (reference sequence). CDR3 loop: CATSSLRGNEQFF. CDR3 coding DNA: TGTGCCACCAGCAGCCTCAGGGGAAATGAGCAGTTCTTC.

This clone appeared a few times. The chain couples TRBV5-1 to TRBJ2-7; 7 bases align to TRBD1. The V gene's germline CDR1 is SGHRS and CDR2 YFSETQ. CDR3 size: 13 residues. The ends lost 4 bases at V and 6 bases at J; junction bases unmatched: 7. The DNA of the CDR3 is TGCGCCAGCAGCCCGACAGGGTCTCTCGAGCAGTACTTC. Its translation: CASSPTGSLEQYF.

This clone was observed a handful of times. This sequence joins TRBV4-2 and TRBJ1-1, with D possibly being TRBD1 (6 bases). V was pared by 0 bases and J by 5 bases, with 13 bases between. The germline CDR1 and CDR2 sequences are LGHNA and YNFKEQ. The length of the CDR3 is 15 residues. In DNA form, the CDR3 reads TGTGCCAGCAGCCAAGATTCCGGGGGCGCGACTGAAGCTTTCTTT. Translated: CASSQDSGGATEAFF.

The rearrangement uses TRBV4-2 and TRBJ2-7, with D possibly TRBD2 on 6 matching bases. Germline V gene sequence: CDR1 LGHNA, CDR2 YNFKEQ. This CDR3 is built from 14 residues. The V end was cut by 8 bases, the J end by 0 bases, with 14 bases between. CDR3 residues: CASASEGYSYEQYF. DNA for the CDR3: TGTGCCAGCGCCTCGGAGGGGTACTCCTACGAGCAGTACTTC.

This chain connects TRBV7-8 to TRBJ1-2, with 7 bases identical to TRBD1. V was pared by 3 bases and J by 7 bases, with 5 bases of the junction left unmatched. Germline values: CDR1 SGHVS, CDR2 FQNEAQ. This CDR3 has 13 amino acids. The CDR3 bases are TGTGCCAGCAGCTTCCGACAGGGTGCTGGCTACACCTTC. This encodes CASSFRQGAGYTF.

The chain carries TRBV7-2 and TRBJ2-6; no clear D. Germline V gene lookup returns CDR1 SGHTA and CDR2 FQGNSA. The CDR3 consists of 16 residues. Deletions cut 0 bases from V and 0 bases from J, with 6 bases between. CDR3 sequence (DNA): TGTGCCAGCAGCTTAGCGTTTACCTCTGGGGCCAACGTCCTGACTTTC. It translates to CASSLAFTSGANVLTF.

This sequence joins TRBV6-6 and TRBJ2-3; weak D call: TRBD1 (6 bases). The V end lost 8 bases, the J end lost 1 base, and 13 bases lay between the germline ends. The CDR3 is made up of 14 amino acids. CDR1 and CDR2 from the germline V gene are MNHNY and SVGAGI (reference sequence). The CDR3 coding sequence is TGTGCCAGCGCCCAGGGGTGGGGCACAGATACGCAGTATTTT. Protein: CASAQGWGTDTQYF.

V gene TRBV4-1 combines with J gene TRBJ2-1; no definite D call. CDR3 length equals 14 residues. Germline lookup yields CDR1 MGHRA and CDR2 YSYEKL. V was cut by 1 base and J by 2 bases, with 6 bases left in between. The CDR3 coding sequence is TGCGCCAGCAGCCAAGTGGGTACCTACAATGAGCAGTTCTTC. This codes for CASSQVGTYNEQFF.

This clone has only a few counts. This chain joins TRBV30 and TRBJ1-1; no firm D call. Trimming left V 3 bases short and J 0 bases short, with 11 bases between. The CDR3 spans 14 residues. Germline CDR1 is GTSNPN and CDR2 is SVGIG (reference sequence). CDR3 protein: CAWSPTTVNTEAFF. CDR3 coding DNA: TGTGCCTGGAGCCCCACCACAGTGAACACTGAAGCTTTCTTT.

The V gene is TRBV11-2, the J gene TRBJ2-3; perhaps TRBD2 as D (6 bases). This CDR3 has 20 residues. V was trimmed by 0 bases and J by 0 bases, leaving 22 bases between them. Germline values: CDR1 SGHAT, CDR2 FQNNGV. The CDR3 region is CASSLDLSAKRRASTDTQYF. DNA of the CDR3: TGTGCCAGCAGCTTAGACTTGTCGGCCAAAAGGAGGGCTAGCACAGATACGCAGTATTTT.

The chain combines TRBV27 with TRBJ2-7; 8 nucleotides line up with TRBD1. V lost 8 bases and J lost 7; bases outside the gene matches: 4. CDR1 MNHEY and CDR2 SMNVEV come from the germline V gene (reference sequence). The CDR3 has 11 residues. The CDR3 protein is CASSTGVEQYF. The DNA for the CDR3 is TGTGCCAGCTCGACAGGGGTTGAGCAGTACTTC.

The chain combines TRBV27 with TRBJ1-4, with D possibly TRBD1 on 5 matching bases. The germline V gene encodes CDR1 MNHEY and CDR2 SMNVEV (reference sequence). Trimming left V 11 bases short and J 8 bases short, with 15 bases between. The CDR3 length is 12 residues. The CDR3 nucleotides are TGTGCCTGTGGGACTTCTCACGAAAAACTGTTTTTT. Translating gives CACGTSHEKLFF.

The V gene is TRBV5-8, the J gene TRBJ1-5; weak D call: TRBD1 (6 bases). V was trimmed by 4 bases and J by 9 bases, leaving 17 bases between them. Germline values: CDR1 SGHTS, CDR2 YDEGEE. The CDR3 has 14 amino acids. CDR3 DNA: TGTGCCAGCAGCCCGGGGGCCGACGGTGGGCCCCAGCATTTT. Amino acid sequence: CASSPGADGGPQHF.

The genes are TRBV9 and TRBJ2-3; unclear D gene. CDR1 is SGDLS, CDR2 YYNGEE, per germline. The CDR3 runs to 13 residues. Trimming took 0 bases from V and 3 from J, leaving 5 bases between them. CDR3 nucleotides: TGTGCCAGCAGCGTAGTAGGAACAGATACGCAGTATTTT. Its translation: CASSVVGTDTQYF.